What follows are 20 T cell receptor beta chains derived from one specimen sequenced in a study of post-analysis software for immune sequencing data. General study results and limits: TRBV segments more frequent in patients than in controls numbered a few and included TRBV5-6, TRBV5-1 and TRBV20-1.

TCR beta libraries were prepared from cDNA with unique molecular identifiers. TCRdb analysed the PCR reads with MiXCR anew, one entry per CDR3 protein. The data contain around 400,000 distinct CDR3 sequences, roughly 38% of them singletons. The antigens for these receptors are not known. Source material: blood. The source is a girl aged 2-10 years with multiple sclerosis.

The chain employs TRBV28 and TRBJ2-7; perhaps D is TRBD1 or TRBD2 (5 bases each). V was pared by 3 bases and J by 6 bases, with 18 bases between. The germline CDR1 and CDR2 sequences are MDHEN and SYDVKM. CDR3 size: 15 residues. CDR3 region: CASSFIGAGGSEQYF. Written as DNA, the CDR3 is TGTGCCAGCAGTTTTATCGGGGCGGGCGGGTCCGAGCAGTACTTC.

The gene calls are TRBV6-5 and TRBJ1-2, with a weak D call TRBD1 (6 bases). The V and J ends lost 5 bases and 4 bases respectively, with 14 bases between them. The CDR3 is made up of 14 amino acids. The germline V gene has CDR1 MNHEY and CDR2 SVGAGI. In DNA, the CDR3 is TGTGCCAGCAGTCGGGGGGGCCCTGGCTATGGCTACACCTTC. Translated: CASSRGGPGYGYTF.

This clonotype was observed a single time. The V call is TRBV7-2, the J call TRBJ1-4; D gene uncertain. Trimming left V 2 bases short and J 4 bases short, with 8 bases between. Germline CDR1 reads SGHTA; CDR2 reads FQGNSA. This CDR3 is built from 14 residues. The DNA for the CDR3 is TGTGCCAGCAGCTTACACGGGGTTAATGAAAAACTGTTTTTT. Residues: CASSLHGVNEKLFF.

This clonotype appeared a few times. The V and J genes are TRBV7-3 and TRBJ2-4; D is possibly TRBD2 (6 bases). The DNA end lines up better with TRBJ2-7; the J call may be wrong. CDR1 is SGHTA and CDR2 is FQGTGA in the germline V gene. The CDR3 covers 14 residues. The CDR3 here is CASSLEGGDYEQYF. In DNA form, the CDR3 reads TGTGCCAGCAGCTTAGAGGGCGGGGACTACGAGCAGTACTTC.

This chain uses TRBV12-3 or TRBV12-4 with TRBJ2-7; 7 nucleotides match TRBD1. V lost 8 bases and J lost 0; bases outside the gene matches: 10. The CDR3 loop spans 15 amino acids. The CDR3 protein is CASSGTVLSSYEQYF. The CDR3 nucleotides are TGTGCCAGCTCAGGGACAGTCCTGAGCTCCTACGAGCAGTACTTC.

V is TRBV7-8 and J is TRBJ1-2, with a weak D call TRBD1 (6 bases). CDR3 length equals 17 residues. The germline V gene encodes CDR1 SGHVS and CDR2 FQNEAQ. V lost 5 bases, J lost 3 bases, and 22 bases lay in between. The CDR3 region is CASSTDTRGAGYYGYTF. DNA for the CDR3: TGTGCCAGCAGCACCGACACGAGGGGGGCGGGATACTATGGCTACACCTTC.

In this sample, this clonotype turned up a few times. The chain carries TRBV10-3 and TRBJ2-1; 11 bases map to TRBD2. This CDR3 region has 17 residues. Looked up from germline, CDR1 is ENHRY and CDR2 is SYGVKD. Losses at the gene ends were 0 bases for V and 9 bases for J; bases not matched to a gene: 10. DNA for the CDR3: TGTGCCATCAGTGAGTCCCCAGGTAGCGGGAGGGGTCTTGAGCAGTTCTTC. Encoded protein: CAISESPGSGRGLEQFF.

This clonotype was seen a few times. This chain joins TRBV18 and TRBJ1-2; 7 positions agree with TRBD1. The CDR3 length is 15 residues. CDR1 KGHSH and CDR2 LQKENI come from the germline V gene. Trimming at V came to 4 bases and at J to 6 bases, leaving 11 bases not matched to a gene. This chain's CDR3 is CASSQTRQGIDGYTF. The CDR3 bases are TGTGCCAGCTCACAAACCCGACAGGGTATAGATGGCTACACCTTC.

The J gene is TRBJ2-1, the V gene TRBV2, with TRBD2 matching over 8 bases. After removal of 8 bases from V and 13 bases from J, the junction contained 7 bases not matched to a gene. The CDR3 length is 11 residues. From germline, CDR1 is SNHLY and CDR2 FYNNEI. Here the CDR3 reads CASDLAGKQFF. In DNA form, the CDR3 reads TGTGCCAGCGATTTAGCGGGGAAACAGTTCTTC.

The table lists this clonotype with a few counts. V and J are TRBV27 and TRBJ2-3; 7 bases align to TRBD2. V shed 3 bases, J shed 7 bases, and the junction held 10 bases outside the gene matches. Germline V gives CDR1 MNHEY, CDR2 SMNVEV (reference sequence). The CDR3 spans 15 residues. The CDR3 DNA reads TGTGCCAGCAGTTTTGCTAGCGGACTCGGATATACGCAGTATTTT. This encodes CASSFASGLGYTQYF.

The chain joins TRBV3-1 to TRBJ2-3; D gene unclear. The germline V gene has CDR1 LGHDT and CDR2 YNNKEL (reference sequence). Trimming removed 0 bases at V and 1 base at J, with 5 bases between. The CDR3 runs 14 residues. The CDR3 coding sequence is TGTGCCAGCAGCCAAGATGTCGGCACAGATACGCAGTATTTT. Protein sequence: CASSQDVGTDTQYF.

The V and J genes are TRBV5-1 and TRBJ2-3; D is unresolved. V was pared by 7 bases and J by 5 bases, with 14 bases between. The CDR3 has 13 amino acids. CDR1 is SGHRS, CDR2 YFSETQ, per germline. The CDR3 sequence is CASGPLAGDTQYF. The CDR3, as DNA: TGCGCCAGCGGCCCCTTAGCCGGAGATACGCAGTATTTT.

The rearrangement links TRBV6-2 or TRBV6-3 to TRBJ2-4; D may be TRBD1 (5 bases). Trimming left V 5 bases short and J 3 bases short, with 20 bases between. The CDR3 totals 17 residues. Germline assignment: CDR1 MNHEY and CDR2 SVGEGT. The CDR3 loop is CASSDSQGYGFKNIQYF. The CDR3 DNA is TGTGCCAGCAGTGATTCTCAGGGATACGGATTCAAAAACATTCAGTACTTC.

The J gene is TRBJ1-1, the V gene TRBV29-1; weak D call: TRBD1 (5 bases). CDR1 SQVTM and CDR2 ANQGSEA come from the germline V gene. Trimming took off 3 bases at V and 5 bases at J, with 16 bases between the two ends. This CDR3 has 14 residues. For the CDR3, the DNA is TGCAGCGTTGAGCTTACCCGGGACGGGACTGAAGCTTTCTTT. Translating gives CSVELTRDGTEAFF.

This clonotype occurred a few times. V is TRBV24-1 and J is TRBJ2-5; 9 bases agree with TRBD1. The ends lost 4 bases at V and 3 bases at J; junction bases unmatched: 2. CDR1 KGHDR and CDR2 SFDVKD come from the germline V gene. The CDR3 length is 14 residues. The CDR3 DNA is TGTGCCACCAGTGAATGGGACAGGGAAGAGACCCAGTACTTC. As protein: CATSEWDREETQYF.

This sequence joins TRBV15 and TRBJ1-6; 7 bases are shared with TRBD1. J was trimmed by 8 bases and V by 5 bases; bases with no gene match: 9. The CDR3 runs 15 residues. Germline CDR1 is LNHNV and CDR2 is YYDKDF (reference sequence). CDR3 DNA sequence: TGTGCCACCAGCTCCCAAGGGGGCAGGTATTCACCCCTCCACTTT. Its translation is CATSSQGGRYSPLHF.

The chain couples TRBV20-1 to TRBJ1-4; TRBD1 aligns across 7 bases. J was trimmed by 3 bases and V by 3 bases; bases with no gene match: 4. The CDR3 is made up of 14 amino acids. Germline V CDR1 and CDR2: DFQATT, SNEGSKA (reference sequence). The CDR3 nucleotides read TGCAGTGCTAGGGCAGGGGGACCTAATGAAAAACTGTTTTTT. Protein: CSARAGGPNEKLFF.

The rearrangement uses TRBV13 and TRBJ2-1; D is unclear. The germline CDR1 and CDR2 sequences are PRHDT and FYEKMQ (reference sequence). This CDR3 is built from 15 residues. V was pared by 6 bases and J by 2 bases, with 14 bases between. CDR3 protein: CASSPPQATYNEQFF. CDR3 coding DNA: TGTGCCAGCAGTCCCCCTCAAGCGACCTACAATGAGCAGTTCTTC.

The V gene is TRBV29-1, the J gene TRBJ1-2; 7 nucleotides line up with TRBD1. From germline, CDR1 is SQVTM and CDR2 ANQGSEA. V lost 3 bases and J lost 7; bases outside the gene matches: 8. CDR3 size: 13 residues. The CDR3 region is CSVDREGASGYTF. The CDR3 DNA sequence: TGCAGCGTTGATCGGGAGGGGGCAAGTGGCTACACCTTC. The full variable domain, in which reference TRBV29-1 and TRBJ1-2 provide the parts outside the CDR3, is SAVISQKPSRDICQRGTSLTIQCQVDSQVTMMFWYRQQPGQSLTLIATANQGSEATYESGFVIDKFPISRPNLTFSTLTVSNMSPEDSSIYLCSVDREGASGYTFGSGTRLTVV.

This clonotype is a singleton in its sample. J is TRBJ1-5 and V is TRBV4-2, with 7 nucleotides matching TRBD1. Losses at the gene ends were 1 base for V and 6 bases for J; bases not matched to a gene: 9. Per germline, CDR1 LGHNA and CDR2 YNFKEQ. This CDR3 has 16 amino acids. The CDR3 loop is CASSQGDDRVRQPQHF. CDR3 coding DNA: TGTGCCAGCAGCCAAGGGGACGACAGGGTACGTCAGCCCCAGCATTTT.